Reported below is one T cell receptor beta chain. Trimming took 3 bases from V and 11 from J, leaving 10 bases between them. In germline, CDR1 is MGHDK, CDR2 SYGVNS. The CDR3 sequence is 11 residues long. The data belong to a study of cytomegalovirus exposure and HLA in healthy donors. The method was immunoSEQ multiplex PCR; TCRdb's version includes in-frame clones alone and lacks a portion of them. The data contain roughly 180,000 clones, roughly 86% of them singletons. The clonotype comes from a man aged 25 to 45 in good health and CMV-seropositive. The rearrangement uses TRBV25-1 and TRBJ2-5; the D gene is possibly TRBD2 (6 bases). The sample consisted of PBMCs. CDR3 nucleotide sequence: TGTGCCAGCAGTGAGCCGGGGGTGCAGTACTTC. This codes for CASSEPGVQYF.